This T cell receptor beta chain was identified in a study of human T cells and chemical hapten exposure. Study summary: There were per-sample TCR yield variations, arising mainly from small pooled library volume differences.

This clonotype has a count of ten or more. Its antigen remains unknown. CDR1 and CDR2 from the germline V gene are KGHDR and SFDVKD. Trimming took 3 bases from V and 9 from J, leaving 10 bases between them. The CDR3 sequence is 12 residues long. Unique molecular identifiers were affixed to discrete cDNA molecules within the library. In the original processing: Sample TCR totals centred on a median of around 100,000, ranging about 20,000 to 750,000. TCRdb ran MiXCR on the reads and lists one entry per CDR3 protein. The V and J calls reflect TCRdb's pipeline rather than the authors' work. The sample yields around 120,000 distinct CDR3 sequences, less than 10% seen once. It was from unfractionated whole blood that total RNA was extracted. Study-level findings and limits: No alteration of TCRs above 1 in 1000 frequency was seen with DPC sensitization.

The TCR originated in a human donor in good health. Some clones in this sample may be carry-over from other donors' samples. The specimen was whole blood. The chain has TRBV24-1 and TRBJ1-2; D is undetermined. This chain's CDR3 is CATSDSTESYTF. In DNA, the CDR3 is TGTGCCACCAGTGATAGCACGGAGAGCTACACCTTC.